The next 3 T cell receptor beta chains were all read from a single sample in a study of OX40 agonist ivuxolimab in advanced cancers. TCRdb's copy holds only in-frame clones and misses some; the assay was immunoSEQ multiplex PCR. The table has over 10,000 clones, about 76% seen once; the top ten hold about 29%. The sample was CD4+ or CD8+ T cells sorted from blood, taken in a trial of the OX40 agonist ivuxolimab. The receptors originated from an adult with an advanced solid tumor such as melanoma, head and neck, liver or kidney cancer.

J is TRBJ2-7 and V is TRBV10-1; 7 bases align to TRBD1. The CDR3 runs to 14 residues. Trimming cost V 6 bases and J 0 bases; bases outside gene matches: 5. The germline V gene encodes CDR1 WNHNN and CDR2 SYGVQD (reference sequence). CDR3 region: CASRAGTDSYEQYF. The CDR3 DNA reads TGCGCCAGCAGGGCCGGGACAGACTCCTACGAGCAGTACTTC.

V and J are TRBV7-2 and TRBJ1-6; unclear D gene. Germline CDR1 SGHTA, CDR2 FQGNSA. The CDR3 extends over 12 amino acids. Trimming took off 1 base at V and 10 bases at J, with 5 bases between the two ends. The CDR3 DNA is TGTGCCAGCAGCTTAGACGACTCACCCCTCCACTTT. This gives the protein CASSLDDSPLHF.

This clone is categorized as large. This chain joins TRBV5-8 and TRBJ1-2; TRBD1 matches at 9 bases. The CDR3 is made up of 16 amino acids. V shed 0 bases, J shed 3 bases, and the junction held 6 bases outside the gene matches. Looked up from germline, CDR1 is SGHTS and CDR2 is YDEGEE. For the CDR3, the DNA is TGTGCCAGCAGCTTGGGGCCACAGGGGGCGTACTATGGCTACACCTTC. Its translation: CASSLGPQGAYYGYTF.